This TCR beta chain comes out of a study of blood T cell repertoires in COVID-19. The overall study: The United States, Italy and Spain were the sources of the acute and convalescent COVID-19 samples.

Measured with immunoSEQ multiplex PCR; TCRdb has only the in-frame clones, and not every one. The data hold 360,000 or so clones, with about nine tenths observed a single time. The sequencing input was PBMCs or T cells enriched from blood (not recorded which). This clonotype was sampled from a woman in her 30s who had been exposed to COVID-19.

CDR3 loop: CASSQGYGTSGSYNEQFF. The CDR3, as DNA: TGTGCCAGCAGCCAAGGATATGGTACTAGCGGGAGTTACAATGAGCAGTTCTTC. The chain links TRBV3-1 (or the pseudogene TRBV3-2) to TRBJ2-1, with TRBD2 matching 11 bases. Looked up from germline, CDR1 is LGHDT and CDR2 is YNNKEL (reference sequence). Losses at the gene ends were 1 base for V and 4 bases for J; bases not matched to a gene: 9. The CDR3 runs 18 residues.